The rows below give T cell receptor beta chains drawn from one sample of a study of cytomegalovirus exposure and HLA in healthy donors. Clones were read by immunoSEQ multiplex PCR, and TCRdb kept only the in-frame ones, dropping some. Of approximately 58,000 clones listed, 75% to 95% are singletons. The specimen was PBMCs. These receptor sequences come from a woman aged 25-40 years in good health and CMV-seronegative. The CDR3 runs from the conserved cysteine through the conserved F or W. D genes are given only for firm matches. Rows give clone size only sometimes, using once, few, many, or a class for an expanded clone.

V	length	size	J	D	CDR3	DNA
TRBV6-1	17	-	TRBJ2-1	TRBD2	CASSELVGLAGLNEQFF	TGTGCCAGCAGTGAGTTGGTCGGTCTAGCGGGTCTCAATGAGCAGTTCTTC
TRBV6-1	14	-	TRBJ2-1	TRBD2	CASEGLAGETEQFF	TGTGCCAGCGAAGGACTAGCGGGAGAAACTGAGCAGTTCTTC
TRBV6-6	15	-	TRBJ2-1	-	CASSYHSPTYNEQFF	TGTGCCAGCAGTTACCATTCCCCAACCTACAATGAGCAGTTCTTC
TRBV5-4	13	-	TRBJ2-3	-	CASSLSGTDTQYF	TGTGCCAGCAGCTTGTCAGGCACAGATACGCAGTATTTT
TRBV30	12	-	TRBJ1-2	-	CAWTAGNYGYTF	TGTGCCTGGACGGCAGGGAACTATGGCTACACCTTC
TRBV7-9	16	-	TRBJ1-1	-	CASSPRAGAMNTEAFF	TGTGCCAGCAGCCCGAGGGCAGGGGCCATGAACACTGAAGCTTTCTTT
TRBV5-6	15	-	TRBJ1-6	-	CASSPHGAYNSPLHF	TGTGCCAGCAGCCCCCACGGGGCCTATAATTCACCCCTCCACTTT
TRBV27	17	-	TRBJ2-7	-	CASSPIADEQSSYEQYF	TGTGCCAGCAGCCCAATAGCCGACGAACAAAGCTCCTACGAGCAGTACTTC
TRBV19	12	-	TRBJ2-5	-	CASSGRRTEQYF	TGTGCCAGTAGCGGCCGAAGGACAGAGCAGTACTTC
TRBV30	13	once	TRBJ1-1	-	CAWSRNRDTEAFF	TGTGCCTGGAGCCGTAACAGAGACACTGAAGCTTTCTTT
TRBV14	11	-	TRBJ2-1	-	CASSRLSEQFF	TGTGCCAGCAGCCGACTCAGTGAGCAGTTCTTC
TRBV28	17	-	TRBJ1-1	TRBD1	CASSRDRGRIMNTEAFF	TGTGCCAGCAGTCGGGACAGGGGTCGGATCATGAACACTGAAGCTTTCTTT
TRBV12-5	14	once	TRBJ2-7	TRBD2	CASGQREIGHEQYF	TGTGCTAGTGGACAGCGGGAGATCGGCCACGAGCAGTACTTC
TRBV28	15	-	TRBJ2-7	TRBD2	CASSLTSGRASEQYF	TGTGCCAGCAGTTTAACTAGCGGGAGGGCCTCCGAGCAGTACTTC
TRBV4-2	15	-	TRBJ1-1	-	CASSQDNRELFEAFF	TGTGCCAGCAGCCAAGATAACAGGGAGTTATTTGAAGCTTTCTTT
TRBV7-9	17	-	TRBJ2-1	-	CASSLDGRRSSYNEQFF	TGTGCCAGCAGCTTAGACGGGCGGAGGAGCTCCTACAATGAGCAGTTCTTC
TRBV30	15	few	TRBJ1-5	-	CAWSAAGGGNQPQHF	TGTGCCTGGAGTGCCGCGGGAGGGGGCAATCAGCCCCAGCATTTT
TRBV5-6	13	-	TRBJ2-3	TRBD1	CASSLPGGDTQYF	TGTGCCAGCAGCTTACCAGGGGGAGATACGCAGTATTTT
TRBV27	15	-	TRBJ2-5	TRBD2	CASSLSLAGAETQYF	TGTGCCAGCAGTTTATCGCTAGCGGGCGCAGAGACCCAGTACTTC
TRBV7-2	14	-	TRBJ2-2	-	CASSSMRGTGELFF	TGTGCCAGCAGCTCCATGCGGGGTACCGGGGAGCTGTTTTTT
TRBV28	16	once	TRBJ1-1	-	CASSLDLTGVQAEAFF	TGTGCCAGCAGTTTAGACTTGACGGGAGTTCAGGCTGAAGCTTTCTTT
TRBV19	13	-	TRBJ1-1	-	CASSISVGRDAFF	TGTGCCAGTAGTATTTCGGTCGGCAGGGATGCTTTCTTT
TRBV30	14	-	TRBJ1-4	-	CAWSAGSPNEKLFF	TGTGCCTGGAGTGCCGGGTCCCCTAATGAAAAACTGTTTTTT
TRBV30	12	-	TRBJ2-7	-	CAWQTRGHEQYF	TGTGCCTGGCAGACCAGGGGTCACGAGCAGTACTTC
TRBV9	19	-	TRBJ1-4	TRBD1	CASSVGVGAGGAGWEKLFF	TGTGCCAGCAGCGTAGGGGTAGGGGCAGGGGGTGCCGGTTGGGAAAAACTGTTTTTT
TRBV5-4	16	-	TRBJ2-1	TRBD2	CASSRLAGEKYNEQFF	TGTGCCAGCAGCCGACTAGCGGGAGAGAAATACAATGAGCAGTTCTTC
TRBV21-1	17	-	TRBJ1-5	-	CASSPRTGGGGNQPQHF	TGTGCCAGCAGCCCACGGACAGGGGGCGGTGGGAATCAGCCCCAGCATTTT
TRBV14	14	-	TRBJ2-7	-	CASSQVTGRYEQYF	TGTGCCAGCAGCCAAGTAACGGGTCGCTACGAGCAGTACTTC
TRBV7-2	14	-	TRBJ1-3	TRBD1	CASSSQGAGNTIYF	TGTGCCAGCAGCTCCCAGGGGGCTGGAAACACCATATATTTT
TRBV7-2	16	few	TRBJ2-1	TRBD2	CASSLEPGLAGGPKFF	TGTGCCAGCAGCTTAGAGCCGGGACTAGCGGGAGGGCCCAAGTTCTTC